Listed below are T cell receptor beta chains from one sample, sequenced in a study of cytomegalovirus exposure and HLA in healthy donors. Libraries were prepared by immunoSEQ multiplex PCR; TCRdb keeps only in-frame clonotypes and omits some of them. The table records around 200,000 clones, approximately 82% of them present only once. The sample comprised PBMCs. These receptors came from a woman aged 40 to 50 in good health and CMV-seronegative. The CDR3 runs from the conserved cysteine through the conserved F or W. The D gene is left open where the match is weak. Rows may omit the clone size; those that give it use once, few, many or a size class.

clone size | J gene | D gene | V gene | CDR3 protein | CDR3 DNA
- | TRBJ2-7 | - | TRBV2 | CASSEQDYEQYF | TGTGCCAGCAGTGAACAGGATTACGAGCAGTACTTC
- | TRBJ2-5 | TRBD2 | TRBV30 | CAWSVAGRGRETQYF | TGTGCCTGGAGTGTAGCGGGGCGCGGGCGGGAGACCCAGTACTTC
- | TRBJ2-5 | - | TRBV5-1 | CASRKGESQETQYF | TGCGCCAGCAGAAAGGGGGAAAGCCAAGAGACCCAGTACTTC
- | TRBJ2-7 | - | TRBV25-1 | CASSGYYEQYF | TGTGCCAGCAGTGGCTACTACGAGCAGTACTTC
- | TRBJ2-3 | - | TRBV7-8 | CASSLDRTDTQYF | TGTGCCAGCAGCTTGGACAGAACAGATACGCAGTATTTT
- | TRBJ1-2 | TRBD1 | TRBV6-5 | CASSSGTVCGYTF | TGTGCCAGCAGTTCCGGGACAGTATGTGGCTACACCTTC
- | TRBJ2-7 | TRBD2 | TRBV9 | CASSPSSHGGLAHEQYF | TGTGCCAGCAGCCCCAGTAGTCACGGGGGACTAGCCCACGAGCAGTACTTC
- | TRBJ2-4 | - | TRBV5-4 | CASSLKAGALQYF | TGTGCCAGCAGCTTAAAGGCGGGGGCCCTTCAGTACTTC
once | TRBJ1-2 | - | TRBV4-3 | CASSQDPVMCGYTF | TGCGCCAGCAGCCAAGACCCCGTTATGTGTGGCTACACCTTC
- | TRBJ1-1 | - | TRBV29-1 | CSVSDPFATEAFF | TGCAGCGTAAGCGACCCGTTCGCGACTGAAGCTTTCTTT
- | TRBJ1-5 | TRBD1 | TRBV10-3 | CAIGGQINQPQHF | TGTGCCATCGGGGGACAGATCAATCAGCCCCAGCATTTT
- | TRBJ1-1 | TRBD1 | TRBV7-9 | CASSIPGQSDTEAFF | TGTGCCAGCAGCATCCCGGGACAGTCGGACACTGAAGCTTTCTTT
once | TRBJ2-3 | TRBD1 | TRBV4-1 | CASSTQGTGGGTDTQYF | TGCGCCAGCAGCACACAAGGGACAGGGGGTGGGACAGATACGCAGTATTTT
- | TRBJ2-5 | - | TRBV19 | CASNGGRGETQYF | TGTGCCAGTAACGGGGGGCGAGGGGAGACCCAGTACTTC
- | TRBJ1-2 | TRBD1 | TRBV11-3 | CASSRRGQGPYGYTF | TGTGCCAGCAGCCGCCGGGGACAGGGACCTTATGGCTACACCTTC
- | TRBJ2-7 | TRBD1 | TRBV4-1 | CASSQVSDRVMNEQYF | TGCGCCAGCAGCCAAGTCAGTGACAGGGTGATGAACGAGCAGTACTTC
- | TRBJ2-1 | TRBD2 | TRBV27 | CASSLGSGGGYNEQFF | TGTGCCAGCAGTTTAGGGTCGGGGGGGGGTTACAATGAGCAGTTCTTC
- | TRBJ2-5 | TRBD2 | TRBV5-1 | CASSSRGAKETQYF | TGCGCCAGCAGTTCGCGGGGGGCTAAAGAGACCCAGTACTTC
- | TRBJ1-5 | TRBD1 | TRBV19 | CASNTGVSQPQHF | TGTGCCAGTAATACAGGGGTCAGTCAGCCCCAGCATTTT
- | TRBJ2-2 | - | TRBV7-8 | CASSSQGQVPGELFF | TGTGCCAGCAGCTCCCAGGGGCAGGTACCCGGGGAGCTGTTTTTT
- | TRBJ2-2 | - | TRBV4-3 | CASSQLTGTGELFF | TGCGCCAGCAGCCAATTGACGGGAACCGGGGAGCTGTTTTTT
- | TRBJ2-1 | TRBD2 | TRBV10-2 | CASRLAGVNEQFF | TGCGCCAGCAGACTAGCGGGGGTCAATGAGCAGTTCTTC
- | TRBJ2-5 | - | TRBV5-1 | CASSLDLRTFKETQYF | TGCGCCAGCAGCTTGGACTTACGGACTTTCAAAGAGACCCAGTACTTC
- | TRBJ1-5 | - | TRBV4-3 | CASSQGLKKRDNQPQHF | TGCGCCAGCAGCCAGGGACTTAAGAAGAGGGACAATCAGCCCCAGCATTTT
- | TRBJ2-5 | - | TRBV5-1 | CASSSGDIETQYF | TGCGCCAGCAGCTCGGGGGATATCGAGACCCAGTACTTC
- | TRBJ2-6 | TRBD1 | TRBV19 | CASSTRPGQGVTGANVLTF | TGTGCCAGTAGTACCCGCCCGGGACAGGGTGTAACTGGGGCCAACGTCCTGACTTTC
- | TRBJ2-5 | TRBD1 | TRBV9 | CASSAGGQETQYF | TGTGCCAGCAGCGCAGGGGGCCAAGAGACCCAGTACTTC
- | TRBJ2-5 | TRBD2 | TRBV5-4 | CASSLNGLAGAKETQYF | TGTGCCAGCAGCTTGAATGGACTAGCGGGGGCCAAAGAGACCCAGTACTTC
- | TRBJ1-1 | - | TRBV5-1 | CASSLGTGLGTEAFF | TGCGCCAGCAGCTTGGGTACAGGGTTGGGCACTGAAGCTTTCTTT
- | TRBJ2-5 | - | TRBV7-6 | CASSLFRTDQTQYF | TGTGCCAGCAGCTTATTTAGGACAGACCAGACCCAGTACTTC
- | TRBJ2-7 | TRBD2 | TRBV6-5 | CASRPTSGGAGEQYF | TGTGCCAGCAGACCTACTAGCGGGGGGGCCGGTGAGCAGTACTTC
- | TRBJ2-3 | TRBD2 | TRBV10-3 | CAILAGGPTDTQYF | TGTGCCATTTTAGCGGGGGGGCCCACAGATACGCAGTATTTT
- | TRBJ2-1 | - | TRBV12-1 | CASSFESQRGDNEQFF | TGTGCCAGCAGCTTTGAGTCCCAGCGGGGGGACAATGAGCAGTTCTTC
- | TRBJ1-5 | - | TRBV29-1 | CSVESRAGQPQHF | TGCAGCGTTGAAAGCAGGGCTGGACAGCCCCAGCATTTT
- | TRBJ1-3 | TRBD1 | TRBV5-6 | CASSLGQAGNTIYF | TGTGCCAGCAGCTTAGGACAGGCGGGAAACACCATATATTTT
few | TRBJ2-2 | - | TRBV6-5 | CASSSPLAGFTGELFF | TGTGCCAGCAGTTCACCCCTCGCAGGATTCACCGGGGAGCTGTTTTTT
- | TRBJ2-3 | - | TRBV5-1 | CASSFVEASTDTQYF | TGCGCCAGCAGCTTCGTGGAGGCTAGCACAGATACGCAGTATTTT
- | TRBJ2-7 | - | TRBV5-1 | CASSLVGGDYEQYF | TGCGCCAGCAGCTTGGTAGGCGGGGACTACGAGCAGTACTTC
- | TRBJ2-1 | - | TRBV5-4 | CASSFGAGNEQFF | TGTGCCAGCAGCTTTGGGGCCGGCAATGAGCAGTTCTTC
- | TRBJ2-1 | - | TRBV6-5 | CASSSGNSYNEQFF | TGTGCCAGCAGTTCGGGGAACTCCTACAATGAGCAGTTCTTC
- | TRBJ1-1 | - | TRBV11-2 | CASITIRGRRNTEAFF | TGTGCCAGCATCACTATCCGAGGGAGAAGGAACACTGAAGCTTTCTTT
- | TRBJ2-5 | TRBD1 | TRBV19 | CASSIGTGAYQETQYF | TGTGCCAGTAGTATAGGAACAGGGGCTTACCAAGAGACCCAGTACTTC
- | TRBJ1-5 | TRBD1 | TRBV28 | CASSLRQGASNQPQHF | TGTGCCAGCAGTTTAAGACAGGGGGCCAGCAATCAGCCCCAGCATTTT
- | TRBJ2-7 | TRBD1 | TRBV18 | CASSQGAPGGEQYF | TGTGCCAGCTCGCAGGGGGCCCCGGGTGGAGAGCAGTACTTC
- | TRBJ2-2 | TRBD2 | TRBV30 | CAWSRTSGVTGELFF | TGTGCCTGGAGTAGGACTAGCGGGGTGACCGGGGAGCTGTTTTTT
- | TRBJ2-7 | - | TRBV10-1 | CASSENYPYEQYF | TGCGCCAGCAGTGAGAACTACCCCTACGAGCAGTACTTC
few | TRBJ2-1 | - | TRBV10-1 | CASSESVRAGVRYNEQFF | TGCGCCAGCAGTGAGTCCGTTCGGGCCGGGGTACGATACAATGAGCAGTTCTTC
few | TRBJ1-4 | TRBD1 | TRBV19 | CASNHRGTLNEKLFF | TGTGCCAGTAATCACAGGGGCACCCTTAATGAAAAACTGTTTTTT
- | TRBJ2-7 | TRBD1 | TRBV5-1 | CASSTGTGGYEQYF | TGCGCCAGCAGCACCGGGACAGGGGGCTACGAGCAGTACTTC
- | TRBJ2-7 | TRBD1 | TRBV6-5 | CASSYLGTGVLYEQYF | TGTGCCAGCAGTTATCTTGGAACAGGGGTCCTCTACGAGCAGTACTTC
- | TRBJ1-6 | - | TRBV9 | CASSVVQSSYNSPLHF | TGTGCCAGCAGCGTAGTACAGAGCTCCTATAATTCACCCCTCCACTTT
- | TRBJ2-1 | - | TRBV28 | CASSLSRGRYEQFF | TGTGCCAGCAGTTTGTCTAGAGGTCGGTATGAGCAGTTCTTC
- | TRBJ1-5 | - | TRBV7-2 | CASSLGLGDQPQHF | TGTGCCAGCAGCTTAGGTCTGGGAGATCAGCCCCAGCATTTT
- | TRBJ1-1 | - | TRBV6-1 | CASSARGPLNTEAFF | TGTGCCAGCAGTGCAAGGGGTCCGTTGAACACTGAAGCTTTCTTT
- | TRBJ2-4 | - | TRBV6-5 | CASSYEAVSVKNIQYF | TGTGCCAGCAGTTACGAAGCGGTCAGCGTCAAAAACATTCAGTACTTC
once | TRBJ1-1 | - | TRBV5-4 | CASRYRPEDTEAFF | TGTGCCAGCAGGTACAGACCGGAGGACACTGAAGCTTTCTTT
- | TRBJ2-7 | - | TRBV2 | CASTTQYEQYF | TGTGCCAGTACAACCCAGTACGAGCAGTACTTC